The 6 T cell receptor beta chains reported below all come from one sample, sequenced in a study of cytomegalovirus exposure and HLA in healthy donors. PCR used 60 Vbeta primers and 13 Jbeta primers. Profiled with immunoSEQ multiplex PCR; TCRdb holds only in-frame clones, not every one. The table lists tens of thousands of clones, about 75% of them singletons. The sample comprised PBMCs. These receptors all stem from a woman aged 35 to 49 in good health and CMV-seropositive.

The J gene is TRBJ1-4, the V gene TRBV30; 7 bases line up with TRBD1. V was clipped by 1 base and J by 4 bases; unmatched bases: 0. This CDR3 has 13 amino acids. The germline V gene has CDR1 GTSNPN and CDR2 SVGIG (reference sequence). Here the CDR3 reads CAWSDRGNEKLFF. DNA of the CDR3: TGTGCCTGGAGTGACAGGGGTAATGAAAAACTGTTTTTT.

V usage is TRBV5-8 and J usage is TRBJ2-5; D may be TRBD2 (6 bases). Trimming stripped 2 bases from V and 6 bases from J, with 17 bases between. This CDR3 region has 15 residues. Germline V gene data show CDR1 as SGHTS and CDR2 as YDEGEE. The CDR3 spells CASSFWGQGGKTQYF. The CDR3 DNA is TGTGCCAGCAGCTTTTGGGGCCAGGGCGGGAAGACCCAGTACTTC.

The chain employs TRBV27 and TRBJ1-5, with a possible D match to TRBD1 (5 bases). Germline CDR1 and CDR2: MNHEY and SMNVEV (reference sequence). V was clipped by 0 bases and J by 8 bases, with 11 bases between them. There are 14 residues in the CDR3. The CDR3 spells CASSLSGLEEPQHF. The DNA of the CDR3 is TGTGCCAGCAGTTTATCGGGGCTAGAGGAGCCCCAGCATTTT.

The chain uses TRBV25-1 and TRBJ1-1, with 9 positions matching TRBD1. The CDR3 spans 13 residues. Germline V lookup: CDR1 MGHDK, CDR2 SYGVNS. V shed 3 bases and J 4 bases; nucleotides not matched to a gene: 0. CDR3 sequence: CASSETGGTEAFF. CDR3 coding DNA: TGTGCCAGCAGTGAGACAGGGGGCACTGAAGCTTTCTTT.

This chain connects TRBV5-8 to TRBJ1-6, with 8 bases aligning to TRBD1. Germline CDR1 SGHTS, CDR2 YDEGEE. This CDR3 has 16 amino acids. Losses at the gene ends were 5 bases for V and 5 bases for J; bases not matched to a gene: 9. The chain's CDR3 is CASRFTQGAHNSPLHF. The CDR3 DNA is TGTGCCAGCAGATTTACTCAGGGGGCTCATAATTCACCCCTCCACTTT.

The CDR3 nucleotides are TGTGCCAGCACCGCGGGGCGGAGGGCCGCTGAAGCTTTCTTT. Its translation is CASTAGRRAAEAFF. The chain combines TRBV5-4 with TRBJ1-1, with D perhaps matching TRBD1 (5 bases). This CDR3 region has 14 residues. Germline CDR1 reads SGHNT; CDR2 reads YYREEE (reference sequence). Deletions cut 6 bases from V and 6 bases from J, with 18 bases between.